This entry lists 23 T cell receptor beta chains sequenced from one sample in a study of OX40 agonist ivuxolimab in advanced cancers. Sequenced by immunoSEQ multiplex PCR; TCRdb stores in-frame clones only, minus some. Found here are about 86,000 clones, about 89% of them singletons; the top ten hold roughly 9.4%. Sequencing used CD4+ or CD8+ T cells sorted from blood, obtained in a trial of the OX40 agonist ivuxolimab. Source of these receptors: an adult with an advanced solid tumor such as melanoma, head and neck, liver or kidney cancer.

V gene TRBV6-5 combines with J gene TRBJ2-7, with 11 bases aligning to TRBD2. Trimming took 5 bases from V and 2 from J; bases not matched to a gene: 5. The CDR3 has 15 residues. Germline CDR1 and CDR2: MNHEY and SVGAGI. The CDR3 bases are TGTGCCAGCAGTAAGGGGACTAGCGGTCCCTACGAGCAGTACTTC. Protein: CASSKGTSGPYEQYF.

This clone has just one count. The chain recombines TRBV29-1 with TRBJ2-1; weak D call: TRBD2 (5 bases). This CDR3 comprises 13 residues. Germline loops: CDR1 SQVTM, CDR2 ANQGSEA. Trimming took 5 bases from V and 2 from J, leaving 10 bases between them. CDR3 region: CSVWERAYNEQFF. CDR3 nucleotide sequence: TGCAGCGTTTGGGAGAGGGCCTACAATGAGCAGTTCTTC.

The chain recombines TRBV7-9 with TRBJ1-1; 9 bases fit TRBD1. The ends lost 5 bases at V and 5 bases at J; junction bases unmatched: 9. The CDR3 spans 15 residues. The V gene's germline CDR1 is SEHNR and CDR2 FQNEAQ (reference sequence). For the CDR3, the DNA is TGTGCCAGCAGCGTACAGGGGGCGATGTGGACTGAAGCTTTCTTT. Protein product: CASSVQGAMWTEAFF.

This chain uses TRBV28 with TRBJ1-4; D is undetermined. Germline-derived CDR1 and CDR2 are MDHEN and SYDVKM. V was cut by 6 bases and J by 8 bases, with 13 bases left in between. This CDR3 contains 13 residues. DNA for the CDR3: TGTGCCAGCAGCGAAGAGGCGGGAGAAAAACTGTTTTTT. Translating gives CASSEEAGEKLFF.

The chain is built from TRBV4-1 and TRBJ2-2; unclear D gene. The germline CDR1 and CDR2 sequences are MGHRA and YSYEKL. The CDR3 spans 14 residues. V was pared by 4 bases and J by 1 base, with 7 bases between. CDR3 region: CASSPRQNTGELFF. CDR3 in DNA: TGCGCCAGCAGCCCGCGACAGAACACCGGGGAGCTGTTTTTT.

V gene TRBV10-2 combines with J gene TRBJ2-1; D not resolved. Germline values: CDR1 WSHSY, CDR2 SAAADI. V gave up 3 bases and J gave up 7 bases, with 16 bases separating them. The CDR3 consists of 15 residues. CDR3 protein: CASSDYVKQYNEQFF. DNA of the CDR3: TGCGCCAGCAGTGATTACGTAAAACAATATAATGAGCAGTTCTTC.

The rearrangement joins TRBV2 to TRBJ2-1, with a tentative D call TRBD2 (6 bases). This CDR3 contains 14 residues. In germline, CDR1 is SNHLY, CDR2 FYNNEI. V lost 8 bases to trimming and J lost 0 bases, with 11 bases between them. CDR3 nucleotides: TGTGCCAGCGGGGACTTCCTCTCCTACAATGAGCAGTTCTTC. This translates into CASGDFLSYNEQFF.

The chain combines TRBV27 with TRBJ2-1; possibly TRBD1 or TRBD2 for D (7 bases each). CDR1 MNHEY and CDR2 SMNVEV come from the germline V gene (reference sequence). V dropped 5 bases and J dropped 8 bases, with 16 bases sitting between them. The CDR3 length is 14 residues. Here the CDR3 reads CASSTGEGAHEQFF. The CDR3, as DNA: TGTGCCAGCAGTACCGGGGAGGGGGCTCATGAGCAGTTCTTC.

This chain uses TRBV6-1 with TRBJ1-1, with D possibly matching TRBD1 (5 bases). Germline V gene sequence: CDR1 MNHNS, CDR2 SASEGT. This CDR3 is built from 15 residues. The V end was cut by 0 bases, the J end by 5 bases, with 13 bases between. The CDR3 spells CASSEASGGVTEAFF. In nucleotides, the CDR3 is TGTGCCAGCAGTGAAGCGAGTGGGGGGGTGACTGAAGCTTTCTTT.

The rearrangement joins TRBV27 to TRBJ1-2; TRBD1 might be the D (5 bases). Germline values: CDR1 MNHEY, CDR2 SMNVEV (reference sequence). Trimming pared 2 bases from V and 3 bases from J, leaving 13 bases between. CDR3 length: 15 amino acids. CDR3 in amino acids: CASSLQSEGHYGYTF. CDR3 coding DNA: TGTGCCAGCAGTTTACAGTCCGAGGGGCACTATGGCTACACCTTC.

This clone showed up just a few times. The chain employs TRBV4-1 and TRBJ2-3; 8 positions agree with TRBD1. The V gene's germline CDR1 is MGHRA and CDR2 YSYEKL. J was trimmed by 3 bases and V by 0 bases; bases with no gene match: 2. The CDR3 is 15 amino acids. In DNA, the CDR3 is TGCGCCAGCAGCCAAGAAGGACAGGGAACAGATACGCAGTATTTT. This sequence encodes CASSQEGQGTDTQYF.

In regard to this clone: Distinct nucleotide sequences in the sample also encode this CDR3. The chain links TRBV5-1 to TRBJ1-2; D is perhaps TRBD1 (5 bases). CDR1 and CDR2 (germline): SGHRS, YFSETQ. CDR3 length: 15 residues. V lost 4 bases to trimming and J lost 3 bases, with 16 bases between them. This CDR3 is CASSPGGTGDYGYTF. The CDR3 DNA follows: TGCGCCAGCAGCCCCGGGGGGACGGGGGACTATGGCTACACCTTC.

CDR3 region: CASGLYSYTEAFF. CDR3 nucleotide sequence: TGTGCTAGTGGTTTGTATTCATACACTGAAGCTTTCTTT. J is TRBJ1-1 and V is TRBV12-5; unclear D gene. Germline CDR1 reads LGHNT; CDR2 reads FRNRAP. The V end lost 2 bases, the J end lost 3 bases, and 7 bases lay between the germline ends. The CDR3 length is 13 residues.

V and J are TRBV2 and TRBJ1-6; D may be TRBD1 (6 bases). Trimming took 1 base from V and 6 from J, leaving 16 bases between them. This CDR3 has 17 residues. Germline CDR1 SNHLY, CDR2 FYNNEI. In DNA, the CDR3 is TGTGCCAGCAGTGAAGGCCGGAACAGGGCGGTTAATTCACCCCTCCACTTT. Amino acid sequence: CASSEGRNRAVNSPLHF.

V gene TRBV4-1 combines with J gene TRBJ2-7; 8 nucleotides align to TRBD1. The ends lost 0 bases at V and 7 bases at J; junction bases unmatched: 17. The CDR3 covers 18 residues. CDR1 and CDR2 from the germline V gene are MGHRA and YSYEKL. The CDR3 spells CASSQDPGGQVLGGEQYF. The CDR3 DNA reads TGCGCCAGCAGCCAAGACCCCGGGGGACAGGTTTTGGGAGGAGAGCAGTACTTC.

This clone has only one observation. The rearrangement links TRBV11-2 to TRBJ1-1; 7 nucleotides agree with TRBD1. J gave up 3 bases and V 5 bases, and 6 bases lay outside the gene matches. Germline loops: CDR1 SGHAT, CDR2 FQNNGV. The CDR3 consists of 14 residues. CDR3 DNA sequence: TGTGCCAGCAGCCCCTGGACAGGATACACTGAAGCTTTCTTT. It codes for CASSPWTGYTEAFF.

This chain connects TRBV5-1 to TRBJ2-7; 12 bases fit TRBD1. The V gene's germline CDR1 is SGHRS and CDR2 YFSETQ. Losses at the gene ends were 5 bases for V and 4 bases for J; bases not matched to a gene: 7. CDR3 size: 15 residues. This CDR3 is CASSIPGQGAYEQYF. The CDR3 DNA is TGCGCCAGCAGTATCCCGGGACAGGGGGCTTACGAGCAGTACTTC. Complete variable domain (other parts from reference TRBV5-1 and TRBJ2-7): KAGVTQTPRYLIKTRGQQVTLSCSPISGHRSVSWYQQTPGQGLQFLFEYFSETQRNKGNFPGRFSGRQFSNSRSEMNVSTLELGDSALYLCASSIPGQGAYEQYFGPGTRLTVT.

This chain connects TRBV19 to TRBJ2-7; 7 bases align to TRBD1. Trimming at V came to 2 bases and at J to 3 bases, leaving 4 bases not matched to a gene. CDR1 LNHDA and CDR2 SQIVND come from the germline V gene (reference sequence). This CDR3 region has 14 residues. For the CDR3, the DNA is TGTGCCAGTAGTATATCGGCAGGGGGCTACGAGCAGTACTTC. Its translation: CASSISAGGYEQYF.

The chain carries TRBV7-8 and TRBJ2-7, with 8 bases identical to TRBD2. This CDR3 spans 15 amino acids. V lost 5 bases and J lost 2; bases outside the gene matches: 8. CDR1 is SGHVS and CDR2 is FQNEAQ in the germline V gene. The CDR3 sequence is CASSRPGLGAYEQYF. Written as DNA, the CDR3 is TGTGCCAGCAGCCGACCGGGACTAGGAGCCTACGAGCAGTACTTC.

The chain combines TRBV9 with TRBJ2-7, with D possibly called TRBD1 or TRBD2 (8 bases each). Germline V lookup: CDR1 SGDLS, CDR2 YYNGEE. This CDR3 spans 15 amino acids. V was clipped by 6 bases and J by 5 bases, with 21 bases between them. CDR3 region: CASTSGGTGSDEQYF. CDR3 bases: TGTGCCAGCACCTCGGGGGGGACAGGATCGGACGAGCAGTACTTC.

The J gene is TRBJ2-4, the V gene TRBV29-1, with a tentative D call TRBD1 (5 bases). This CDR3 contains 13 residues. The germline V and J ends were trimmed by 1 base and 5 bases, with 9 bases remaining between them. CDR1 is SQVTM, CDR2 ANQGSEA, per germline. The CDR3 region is CSVEGAGQNIQYF. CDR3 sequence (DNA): TGCAGCGTTGAAGGGGCAGGGCAAAACATTCAGTACTTC.

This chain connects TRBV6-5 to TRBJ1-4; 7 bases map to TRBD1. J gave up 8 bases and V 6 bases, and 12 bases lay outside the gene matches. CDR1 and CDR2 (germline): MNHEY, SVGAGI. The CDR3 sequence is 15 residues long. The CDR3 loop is CASRQLTGQREKLFF. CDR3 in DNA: TGTGCCAGCAGACAACTGACAGGGCAGCGAGAAAAACTGTTTTTT.

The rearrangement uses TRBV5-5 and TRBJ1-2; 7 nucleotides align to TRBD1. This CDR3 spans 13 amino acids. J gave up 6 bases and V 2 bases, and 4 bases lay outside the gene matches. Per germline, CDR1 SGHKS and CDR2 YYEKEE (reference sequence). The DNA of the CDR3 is TGTGCCAGCAGCTTAGTAGGGGGCGATGGCTACACCTTC. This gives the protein CASSLVGGDGYTF.